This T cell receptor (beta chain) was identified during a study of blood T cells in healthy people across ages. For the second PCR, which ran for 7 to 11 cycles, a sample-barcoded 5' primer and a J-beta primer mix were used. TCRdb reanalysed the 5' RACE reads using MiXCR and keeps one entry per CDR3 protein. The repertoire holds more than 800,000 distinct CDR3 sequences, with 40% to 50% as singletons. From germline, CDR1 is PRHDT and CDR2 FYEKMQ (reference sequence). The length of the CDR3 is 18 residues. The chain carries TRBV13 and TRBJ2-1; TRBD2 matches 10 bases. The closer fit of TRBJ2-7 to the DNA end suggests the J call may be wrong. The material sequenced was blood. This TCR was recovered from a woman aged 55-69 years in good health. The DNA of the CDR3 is TGTGCCAGCAGCTTCAATTTCCAGCGGGAGGGGAACCTAGTGGAGCAGTACTTC. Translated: CASSFNFQREGNLVEQYF.